This TCR beta chain was retrieved from a study of cytomegalovirus exposure and HLA in healthy donors. The PCR used 60 Vbeta and 13 Jbeta primers. TCRdb's copy holds only in-frame clones and misses some; the assay was immunoSEQ multiplex PCR. Among fewer than 200,000 clones listed, roughly 70% were seen once. Regarding this clone: Its antigen is still unknown.

V lost 4 bases and J 4 bases, leaving 9 bases between the germline ends. Per the germline V gene, CDR1 is SGDLS and CDR2 is YYNGEE. The CDR3 contains 13 residues. General study results and limits: The classifier was said to identify cytomegalovirus status with high specificity and sensitivity. Among TCR sequences, most were rare, though some public TCRs appeared in many donors.

Sequencing was done on a sample of PBMCs. This clonotype originated in a girl under 18 in good health and CMV-seronegative. The chain couples TRBV9 to TRBJ2-1; the D gene is possibly TRBD1 (5 bases). Written as DNA, the CDR3 is TGTGCCAGCAGCCCGCAGGGTTACAATGAGCAGTTCTTC. This sequence encodes CASSPQGYNEQFF.